This TCR beta chain was sequenced during a study of tissue T cells after allogeneic stem cell transplantation. Germline assignment: CDR1 FNHDT and CDR2 SITEND (reference sequence). Trimming cost V 6 bases and J 2 bases, with 12 bases left between them. The CDR3 totals 13 residues. Here immunoSEQ multiplex PCR was the method, and the copy in TCRdb shows in-frame clones only, minus some. This sample has nearly 50,000 clones, with 73% found just once. As to this clone: Each gene name is a mouse one. The CDR3 end falls 1 residue outside the read, so it is completed with the germline J gene.

The gene calls are TRBV19 and TRBJ2-7; TRBD1 is a possible D gene (6 bases). The clonotype was recovered from a pool of C57BL/6 mice in good health. Sequencing used sorted cells pooled from one or two spleens. CDR3 DNA, as far as it was read: TGTGCCAGCACCCCGGACAGCCCCTATGAACAGTAC. Translated, it gives CASTPDSPYEQY. The CDR3, in full, reads CASTPDSPYEQYF.